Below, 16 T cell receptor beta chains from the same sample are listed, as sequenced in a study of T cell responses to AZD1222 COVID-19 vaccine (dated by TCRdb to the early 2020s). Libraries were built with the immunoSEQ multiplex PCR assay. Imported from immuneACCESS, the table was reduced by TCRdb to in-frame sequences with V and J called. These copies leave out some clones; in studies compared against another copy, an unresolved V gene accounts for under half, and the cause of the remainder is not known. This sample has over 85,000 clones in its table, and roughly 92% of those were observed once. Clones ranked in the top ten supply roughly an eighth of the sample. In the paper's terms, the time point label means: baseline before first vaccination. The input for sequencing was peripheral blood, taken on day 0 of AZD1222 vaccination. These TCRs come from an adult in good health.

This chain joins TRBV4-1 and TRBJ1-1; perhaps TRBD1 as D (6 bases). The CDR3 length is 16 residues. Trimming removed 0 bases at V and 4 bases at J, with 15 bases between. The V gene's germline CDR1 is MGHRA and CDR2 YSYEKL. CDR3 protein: CASSQEAGARGTEAFF. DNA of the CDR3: TGCGCCAGCAGCCAAGAGGCAGGGGCTCGAGGCACTGAAGCTTTCTTT.

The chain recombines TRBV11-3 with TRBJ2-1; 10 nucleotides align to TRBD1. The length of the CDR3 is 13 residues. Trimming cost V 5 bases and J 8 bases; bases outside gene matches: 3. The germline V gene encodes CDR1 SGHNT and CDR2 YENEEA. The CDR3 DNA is TGTGCCAGCAGCCCGACAGGGGGCCATGAGCAGTTCTTC. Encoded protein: CASSPTGGHEQFF.

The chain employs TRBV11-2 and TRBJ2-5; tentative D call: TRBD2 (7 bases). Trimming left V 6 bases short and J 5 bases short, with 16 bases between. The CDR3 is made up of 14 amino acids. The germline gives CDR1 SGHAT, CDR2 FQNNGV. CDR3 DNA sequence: TGTGCCAGCAGACACGGGGGGCGGGAGGAGACCCAGTACTTC. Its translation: CASRHGGREETQYF. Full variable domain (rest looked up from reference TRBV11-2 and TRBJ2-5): EAGVAQSPRYKIIEKRQSVAFWCNPISGHATLYWYQQILGQGPKLLIQFQNNGVVDDSQLPKDRFSAERLKGVDSTLKIQPAKLEDSAVYLCASRHGGREETQYFGPGTRLLVL.

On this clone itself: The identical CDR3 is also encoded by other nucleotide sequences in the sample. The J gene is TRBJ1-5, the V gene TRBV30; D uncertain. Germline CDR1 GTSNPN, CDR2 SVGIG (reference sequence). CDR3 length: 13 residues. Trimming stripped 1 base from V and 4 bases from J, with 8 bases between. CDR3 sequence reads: CAWSANGNQPQHF. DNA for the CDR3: TGTGCCTGGAGTGCAAATGGGAATCAGCCCCAGCATTTT.

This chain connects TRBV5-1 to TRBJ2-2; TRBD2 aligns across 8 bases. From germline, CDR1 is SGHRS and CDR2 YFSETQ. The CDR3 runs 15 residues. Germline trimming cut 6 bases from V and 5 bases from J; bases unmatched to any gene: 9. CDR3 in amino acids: CASNEGGTRTGELFF. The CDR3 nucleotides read TGCGCCAGCAACGAAGGCGGGACTAGAACCGGGGAGCTGTTTTTT.

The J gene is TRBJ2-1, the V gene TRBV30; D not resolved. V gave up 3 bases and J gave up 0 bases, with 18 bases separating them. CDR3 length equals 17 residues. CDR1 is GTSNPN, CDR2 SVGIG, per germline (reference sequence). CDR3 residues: CAWSGPTVSSSYNEQFF. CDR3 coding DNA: TGTGCCTGGAGCGGACCGACTGTCTCTAGCTCCTACAATGAGCAGTTCTTC.

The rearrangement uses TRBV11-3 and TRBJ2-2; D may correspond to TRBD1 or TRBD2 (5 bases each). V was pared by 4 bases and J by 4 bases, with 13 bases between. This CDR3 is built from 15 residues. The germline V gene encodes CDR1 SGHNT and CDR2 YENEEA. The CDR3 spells CASSYRGASTGELFF. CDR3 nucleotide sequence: TGTGCCAGCAGCTACAGAGGGGCGAGCACCGGGGAGCTGTTTTTT.

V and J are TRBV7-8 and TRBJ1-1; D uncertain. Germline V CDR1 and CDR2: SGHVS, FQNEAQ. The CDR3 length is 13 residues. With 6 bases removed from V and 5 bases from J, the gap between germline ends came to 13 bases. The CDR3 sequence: CASRHLADTEAFF. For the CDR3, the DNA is TGTGCCAGCAGGCATCTCGCGGATACTGAAGCTTTCTTT.

For the CDR3, the DNA is TGCGCCAGCAGCCAAGAATTGCGGAGCTACAATGAGCAGTTCTTC. Protein: CASSQELRSYNEQFF. This chain connects TRBV4-1 to TRBJ2-1; D call uncertain. V was pared by 0 bases and J by 3 bases, with 9 bases between. Germline assignment: CDR1 MGHRA and CDR2 YSYEKL. The CDR3 covers 15 residues.

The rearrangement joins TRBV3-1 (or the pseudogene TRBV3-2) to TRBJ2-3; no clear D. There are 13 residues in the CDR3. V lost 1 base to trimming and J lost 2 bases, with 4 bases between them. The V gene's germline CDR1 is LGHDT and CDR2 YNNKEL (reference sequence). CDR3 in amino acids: CASSQGVTDTQYF. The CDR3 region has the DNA TGTGCCAGCAGCCAAGGAGTCACAGATACGCAGTATTTT.

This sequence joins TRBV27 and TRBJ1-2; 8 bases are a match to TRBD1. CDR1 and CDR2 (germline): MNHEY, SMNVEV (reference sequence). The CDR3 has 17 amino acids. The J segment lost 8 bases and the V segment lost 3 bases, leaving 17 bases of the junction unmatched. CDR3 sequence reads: CASSFVKLGQGLEGYTF. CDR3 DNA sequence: TGTGCCAGCAGTTTCGTAAAACTAGGACAGGGCCTGGAGGGCTACACCTTC.

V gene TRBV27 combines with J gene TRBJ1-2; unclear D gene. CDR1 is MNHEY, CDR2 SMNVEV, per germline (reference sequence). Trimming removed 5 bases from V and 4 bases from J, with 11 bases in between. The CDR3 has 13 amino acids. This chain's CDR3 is CASSPKRSYGYTF. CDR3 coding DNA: TGTGCCAGCAGTCCCAAGCGCAGCTATGGCTACACCTTC.

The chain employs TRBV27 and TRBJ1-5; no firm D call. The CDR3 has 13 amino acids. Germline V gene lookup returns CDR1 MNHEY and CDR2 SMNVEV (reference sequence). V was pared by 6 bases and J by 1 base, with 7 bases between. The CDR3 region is CASSRISNQPQHF. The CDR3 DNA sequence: TGTGCCAGCAGCAGGATCAGCAATCAGCCCCAGCATTTT.

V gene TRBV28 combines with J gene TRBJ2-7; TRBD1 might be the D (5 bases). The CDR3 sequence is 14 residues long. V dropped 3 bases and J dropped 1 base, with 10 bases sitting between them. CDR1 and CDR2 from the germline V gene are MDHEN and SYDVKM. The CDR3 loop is CASSFIDRSYEQYF. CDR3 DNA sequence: TGTGCCAGCAGTTTTATCGACAGATCCTACGAGCAGTACTTC.

CDR3 sequence: CASSLRTGSLSYTF. In DNA, the CDR3 is TGTGCCAGCAGCCTAAGGACAGGATCCTTGAGCTACACCTTC. J is TRBJ1-2 and V is TRBV5-6; 7 bases fit TRBD1. Trimming at V came to 4 bases and at J to 9 bases, leaving 12 bases not matched to a gene. The CDR3 totals 14 residues. Germline V gene lookup returns CDR1 SGHDT and CDR2 YYEEEE.

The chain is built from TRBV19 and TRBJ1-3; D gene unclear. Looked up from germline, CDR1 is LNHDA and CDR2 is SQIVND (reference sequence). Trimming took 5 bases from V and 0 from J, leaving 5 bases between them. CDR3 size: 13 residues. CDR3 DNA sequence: TGTGCCAGTAGTCTGAGCTCTGGAAACACCATATATTTT. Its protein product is CASSLSSGNTIYF.